These T cell receptor beta chains were read from a single sample in a study of blood T cell repertoires in COVID-19. Using immunoSEQ multiplex PCR, the repertoire was profiled, and TCRdb retains in-frame clones only, with some absent. The top ten hold 0.6% to 0.9% of the sample, which has 190,000 or so clones, around 95% seen once. The sequencing input was peripheral blood. These receptors were obtained from a man aged 30 to 39 with COVID-19, enrolled during active disease. The CDR3 runs from the conserved cysteine through the conserved F or W. The order of the fields is clone size, V gene, J gene, CDR3 protein. Size is stated for part of the rows, as once, few or many counts, or as a class when the clone is expanded.

>-|TRBV10-3|TRBJ1-6
CATSDRGQNSPLHF
>-|TRBV19|TRBJ1-6
CASKRYNSPLHF
>-|TRBV4-2|TRBJ1-1
CASTADRGVTEAFF
>once|TRBV7-6|TRBJ1-1
CASSPTTGRNTEAFF
>-|TRBV4-2|TRBJ2-3
CASSRRWQARDTQYF
>once|TRBV7-2|TRBJ2-7
CASSLAPFNLEQYF
>-|TRBV2|TRBJ1-5
CASSDGGMGESNQPQHF
>-|TRBV5-1|TRBJ2-1
CASSLGGTSGGRNEQFF
>few|TRBV24-1|TRBJ2-7
CATRVGQKNYEQYF
>-|TRBV28|TRBJ1-5
CASIEQGGFGNQPQHF
>-|TRBV19|TRBJ2-7
CASSQTEVYSYEQYF
>-|TRBV9|TRBJ1-2
CASSEGAPTVNYGYTF
>-|TRBV29-1|TRBJ2-5
CSAGLAEETQYF
>once|TRBV4-2|TRBJ1-4
CASSQDLRQGSEKLFF
>once|TRBV19|TRBJ1-5
CASSQRRGYSNQPQHF
>-|TRBV19|TRBJ1-3
CASSPGAGNTIYF
>once|TRBV9|TRBJ2-1
CASSETHFGGAEQFF
>once|TRBV29-1|TRBJ1-1
CSVAQGVVTEAFF
>-|TRBV6-5|TRBJ1-3
CASAVGGGNTIYF
>-|TRBV19|TRBJ2-3
CASEAGQVGSDTQYF
>-|TRBV6-5|TRBJ2-2
CASRTGGVGGELFF
>-|TRBV14|TRBJ2-7
CASSRWVAGFYEQYF
>-|TRBV7-2|TRBJ1-5
CASSKQGSNQPQHF
>-|TRBV6-5|TRBJ1-2
CASSINRGGYGYTF
>-|TRBV9|TRBJ2-1
CASSVVAGGPGEQFF
>-|TRBV7-9|TRBJ1-1
CASSLGGVLDTEAFF
>-|TRBV19|TRBJ2-2
CASSIGTANTGELFF
>-|TRBV12-3/TRBV12-4|TRBJ2-1
CASIGTGGAGFF
>-|TRBV11-2|TRBJ2-3
CASSWNGGAEADTQYF
>-|TRBV23-1|TRBJ2-5
CASSKGLAGRETQYF
>-|TRBV12-3/TRBV12-4|TRBJ2-5
CASSGTGQETQYF
>-|TRBV3-1/TRBV3-2|TRBJ1-6
CASSQVGQGIGNSPLHF
>-|TRBV6-5|TRBJ2-3
CASSYRVDTQYF
>-|TRBV30|TRBJ1-4
CAWSPLAGGYEKLFF
>once|TRBV9|TRBJ2-5
CASSVGTNQETQYF
>-|TRBV3-1/TRBV3-2|TRBJ2-1
CASSPRGSYNEQFF
>-|TRBV10-3|TRBJ2-3
CAISESTGSADTQYF
>-|TRBV19|TRBJ1-6
CASTGTANSPLHF
>once|TRBV6-5|TRBJ1-1
CASNRQGAGGTEAFF
>-|TRBV9|TRBJ2-3
CASSLWGGSTDTQYF
>-|TRBV6-5|TRBJ2-2
CASSVGTGGTGELFF
>-|TRBV5-4|TRBJ1-1
CASSLGFTMNTEAFF
>-|TRBV9|TRBJ2-5
CASSASGGKETQYF
>once|TRBV5-6|TRBJ2-4
CASSWTVKNIQYF
>once|TRBV14|TRBJ1-2
CASSHMVDRAATF
>-|TRBV3-1/TRBV3-2|TRBJ2-1
CASSQNRGTGLNEQFF
>-|TRBV5-4|TRBJ2-3
CASGTSGDTQYF
>-|TRBV27|TRBJ1-2
CASSLRDRGSYGYTF
>-|TRBV29-1|TRBJ1-1
CSADRGRSEAFF
>-|TRBV27|TRBJ1-4
CASSRQGPGEKLFF
>-|TRBV4-1|TRBJ1-2
CASSHSFGYTF
>-|TRBV9|TRBJ2-1
CASSVARDEQFF
>few|TRBV3-1/TRBV3-2|TRBJ1-5
CASSRDRGNQPQHF